Included here is one T cell receptor beta chain sequence, with context. This record comes from a study of blood T cell repertoires in COVID-19. About the research overall: From the United States, Italy and Spain came samples of acute and convalescent COVID-19. T cells, B-cell-depleted T cells, or PBMCs provided the cDNA or gDNA that served as material.

Authors' processing steps: Amplification with reference gene primers provided the estimates of nucleated cell counts. Measured with immunoSEQ multiplex PCR; TCRdb has only the in-frame clones, and not every one. The DNA was the basis for D and trimming; V, J and clone size are from that table. This sample has just over 650,000 clones, with 85% to 90% found just once. Trimming stripped 0 bases from V and 9 bases from J, with 14 bases between. Germline V CDR1 and CDR2: SGHAT, FQNNGV. This CDR3 comprises 14 residues. Sequenced material: peripheral blood. V usage is TRBV11-2 and J usage is TRBJ2-5; tentative D call: TRBD1 (6 bases). The TCR originated in a woman under 30 with acute or convalescent COVID-19. CDR3 bases: TGTGCCAGCAGCTTAGATCTCCAGGGGAAGGCCCAGTACTTC. This sequence encodes CASSLDLQGKAQYF.